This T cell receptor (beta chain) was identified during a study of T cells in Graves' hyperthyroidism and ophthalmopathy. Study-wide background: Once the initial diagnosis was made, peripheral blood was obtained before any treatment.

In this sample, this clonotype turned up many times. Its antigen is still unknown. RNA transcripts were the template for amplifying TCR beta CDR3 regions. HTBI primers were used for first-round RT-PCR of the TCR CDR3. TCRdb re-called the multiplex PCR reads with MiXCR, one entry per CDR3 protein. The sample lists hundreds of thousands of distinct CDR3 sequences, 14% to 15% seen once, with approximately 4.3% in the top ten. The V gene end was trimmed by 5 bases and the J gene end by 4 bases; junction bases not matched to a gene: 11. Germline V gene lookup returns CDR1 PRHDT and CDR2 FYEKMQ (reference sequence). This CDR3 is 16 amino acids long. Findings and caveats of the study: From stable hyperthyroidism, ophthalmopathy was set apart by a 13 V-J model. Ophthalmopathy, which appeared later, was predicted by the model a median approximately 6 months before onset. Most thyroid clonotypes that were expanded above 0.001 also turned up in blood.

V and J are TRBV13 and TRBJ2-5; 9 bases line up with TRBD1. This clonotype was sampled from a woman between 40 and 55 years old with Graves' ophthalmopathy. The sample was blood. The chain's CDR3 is CASSLNRGRKAETQYF. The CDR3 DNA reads TGTGCCAGCAGCCTCAACAGGGGGCGTAAGGCAGAGACCCAGTACTTC.